Below, 2 T cell receptor beta chains from the same sample are listed, as sequenced in a study of T cell responses to AZD1222 COVID-19 vaccine (dated by TCRdb to about 2021). Library construction relied on the immunoSEQ multiplex PCR assay. Not all clones reach the TCRdb copy of this immuneACCESS table, which keeps in-frame sequences only. Checked studies attribute under half of the gap to unresolved V genes and leave the rest unexplained. The sample includes about 100,000 clones, with around nine tenths observed a single time. Approximately 1.7% of the sample comes from the top ten. The sample's time point label, in plain terms: baseline before first vaccination. The source was peripheral blood, collected on day 0 of AZD1222 vaccination. These receptors all come from an adult in good health.

The CDR3 reads CASTLEGYGYTF. The CDR3 DNA follows: TGTGCCAGTACCTTGGAGGGCTATGGCTACACCTTC. The rearrangement uses TRBV6-6 and TRBJ1-2; D unresolved. Trimming removed 9 bases at V and 4 bases at J, with 12 bases between. This CDR3 contains 12 residues. Per germline, CDR1 MNHNY and CDR2 SVGAGI (reference sequence).

This clone has a handful of counts. This chain links TRBV5-4 with TRBJ2-2; D unclear. Germline-derived CDR1 and CDR2 are SGHNT and YYREEE (reference sequence). CDR3 length: 14 residues. The V end lost 1 base, the J end lost 4 bases, and 8 bases lay between the germline ends. The CDR3 is CASSLTVGTGELFF. For the CDR3, the DNA is TGTGCCAGCAGCTTGACAGTGGGCACCGGGGAGCTGTTTTTT.